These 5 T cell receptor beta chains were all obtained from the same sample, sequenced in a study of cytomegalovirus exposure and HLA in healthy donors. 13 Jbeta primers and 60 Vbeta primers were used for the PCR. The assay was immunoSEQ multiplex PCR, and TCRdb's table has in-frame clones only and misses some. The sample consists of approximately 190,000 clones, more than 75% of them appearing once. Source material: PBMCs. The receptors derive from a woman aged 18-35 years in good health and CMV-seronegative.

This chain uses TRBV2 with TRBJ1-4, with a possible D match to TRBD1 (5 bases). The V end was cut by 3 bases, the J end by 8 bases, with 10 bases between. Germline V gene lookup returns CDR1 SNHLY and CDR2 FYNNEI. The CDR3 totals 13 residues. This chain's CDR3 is CASSEWRDEKLFF. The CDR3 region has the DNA TGTGCCAGCAGTGAGTGGAGGGACGAAAAACTGTTTTTT.

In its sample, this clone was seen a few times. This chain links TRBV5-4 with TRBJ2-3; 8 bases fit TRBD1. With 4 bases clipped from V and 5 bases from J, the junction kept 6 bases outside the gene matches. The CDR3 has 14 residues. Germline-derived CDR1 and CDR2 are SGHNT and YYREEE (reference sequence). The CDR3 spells CASSGQGPLDTQYF. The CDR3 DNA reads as TGTGCCAGCAGCGGACAGGGTCCGTTAGATACGCAGTATTTT.

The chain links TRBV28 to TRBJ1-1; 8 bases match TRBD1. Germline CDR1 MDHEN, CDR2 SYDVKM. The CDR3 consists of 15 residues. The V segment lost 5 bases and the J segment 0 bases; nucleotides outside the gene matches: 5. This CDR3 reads CASSTQGAMNTEAFF. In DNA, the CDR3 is TGTGCCAGCAGTACCCAGGGGGCGATGAACACTGAAGCTTTCTTT.

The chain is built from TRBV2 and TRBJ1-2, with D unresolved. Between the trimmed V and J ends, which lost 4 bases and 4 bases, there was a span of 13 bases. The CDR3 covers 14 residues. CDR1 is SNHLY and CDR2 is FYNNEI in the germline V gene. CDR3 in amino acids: CASSVLERAYGYTF. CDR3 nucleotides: TGTGCCAGCAGTGTCCTGGAGAGGGCCTATGGCTACACCTTC.

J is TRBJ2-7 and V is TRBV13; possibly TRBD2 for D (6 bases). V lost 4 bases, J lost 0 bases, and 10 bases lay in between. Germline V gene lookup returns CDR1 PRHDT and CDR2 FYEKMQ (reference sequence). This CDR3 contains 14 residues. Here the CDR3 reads CASSWGDRSYEQYF. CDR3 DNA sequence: TGTGCCAGCAGCTGGGGGGACCGCTCCTACGAGCAGTACTTC.